This note documents a single T cell receptor (beta chain) sequence. Antigen: not known. The source of the sample is a study of shared clonotypes between healthy human individuals. Findings and caveats of the study: Since donors were few, the genetic and exposure-history diversity represented was limited.

V was trimmed by 1 base and J by 1 base, leaving 9 bases between them. The V gene's germline CDR1 is SGHVS and CDR2 FQNEAQ. This CDR3 spans 15 amino acids. Naive-designated CD8 cells lacked CD45RO, were positively enriched for CCR7, and omitted terminally differentiated effector memory CD45RA+ cells. Sequencing was performed with immunoSEQ multiplex PCR; in TCRdb, only in-frame clones are kept and a portion is missing. This table has around 2,000,000 clones, roughly 91% appearing once. This sequence originates from a man between 18 and 29 years old in good health. Some clones in this sample may be carry-over from other donors' samples. The sequenced sample was naive CD8+ T cells from PBMCs. The chain employs TRBV7-8 and TRBJ2-3, with a possible D match to TRBD1 (5 bases). This CDR3 is CASSLEARGTDTQYF. The CDR3 nucleotides read TGTGCCAGCAGCTTAGAGGCCAGGGGCACAGATACGCAGTATTTT.